This entry lists 27 T cell receptor beta chains sequenced from one sample in a study of cytomegalovirus exposure and HLA in healthy donors. It was with 60 Vbeta and 13 Jbeta primers that the PCR ran. The table came from immunoSEQ multiplex PCR; TCRdb's copy has only in-frame clones and leaves some out. The sample lists 80,000 to 100,000 clones, roughly three quarters occurring once. Sequenced sample: PBMCs. All receptors derive from a male donor in good health and CMV-seropositive.

The chain combines TRBV19 with TRBJ1-5; TRBD1 aligns across 7 bases. Germline CDR1 reads LNHDA; CDR2 reads SQIVND (reference sequence). The CDR3 has 15 amino acids. J gave up 2 bases and V 3 bases, and 4 bases lay outside the gene matches. CDR3 in amino acids: CASSIDRAGNQPQHF. In DNA, the CDR3 is TGTGCCAGTAGTATCGACAGGGCAGGCAATCAGCCCCAGCATTTT.

The chain couples TRBV25-1 to TRBJ1-2, with TRBD1 as a possible D gene (6 bases). This CDR3 is 18 amino acids long. Trimming cost V 4 bases and J 3 bases, with 24 bases left between them. CDR1 is MGHDK and CDR2 is SYGVNS in the germline V gene. The DNA of the CDR3 is TGTGCCAGCAGTGCCCCCCGGGACATAGAGAGGGGTGACTATGGCTACACCTTC. Translating gives CASSAPRDIERGDYGYTF.

J is TRBJ2-1 and V is TRBV7-2, with 7 bases identical to TRBD1. Per the germline V gene, CDR1 is SGHTA and CDR2 is FQGNSA. The CDR3 has 14 amino acids. The J segment lost 7 bases and the V segment lost 5 bases, leaving 8 bases of the junction unmatched. The CDR3 DNA reads TGTGCCAGCAGCCCTTGGGACAGTCTGAATGAGCAGTTCTTC. Amino acids: CASSPWDSLNEQFF.

V usage is TRBV9 and J usage is TRBJ2-2, with D possibly TRBD1 on 6 matching bases. Between the trimmed V and J ends, which lost 0 bases and 5 bases, there was a span of 11 bases. Per germline, CDR1 SGDLS and CDR2 YYNGEE. CDR3 size: 15 residues. The DNA for the CDR3 is TGTGCCAGCAGCGTAGGTGGGCAGGGGACCGGGGAGCTGTTTTTT. Translated: CASSVGGQGTGELFF.

V gene TRBV15 combines with J gene TRBJ2-3, with 12 bases fitting TRBD2. The CDR3 loop spans 16 amino acids. Germline V gene data show CDR1 as LNHNV and CDR2 as YYDKDF (reference sequence). After removal of 1 base from V and 5 bases from J, the junction contained 4 bases not matched to a gene. The CDR3 is CATSRVTSGGKDTQYF. In DNA, the CDR3 is TGTGCCACCAGCAGAGTGACTAGCGGGGGAAAAGATACGCAGTATTTT. Full variable domain (rest looked up from reference TRBV15 and TRBJ2-3): DAMVIQNPRYQVTQFGKPVTLSCSQTLNHNVMYWYQQKSSQAPKLLFHYYDKDFNNEADTPDNFQSRRPNTSFCFLDIRSPGLGDTAMYLCATSRVTSGGKDTQYFGPGTRLTVL.

This clone has just one count. V and J are TRBV6-5 and TRBJ1-4, with D possibly matching TRBD1 (6 bases). Germline values: CDR1 MNHEY, CDR2 SVGAGI. The CDR3 is 14 amino acids. Trimming took 6 bases from V and 8 from J, leaving 16 bases between them. CDR3 bases: TGTGCCAGCAGCCCGGGGGGGGCTGGAGAAAAACTGTTTTTT. It is translated as CASSPGGAGEKLFF.

CDR3 coding DNA: TGTGCCAGCAGTCACAAGGGGAACGGAGGGGAAGCTTTCTTT. Protein: CASSHKGNGGEAFF. V and J are TRBV6-5 and TRBJ1-1; TRBD1 is a possible D gene (5 bases). Germline V gene lookup returns CDR1 MNHEY and CDR2 SVGAGI. This CDR3 comprises 14 residues. V gave up 5 bases and J gave up 8 bases, with 18 bases separating them.

The V gene is TRBV5-1, the J gene TRBJ1-4, with D possibly being TRBD1 (5 bases). The V gene's germline CDR1 is SGHRS and CDR2 YFSETQ. This CDR3 is 14 amino acids long. V lost 3 bases to trimming and J lost 3 bases, with 9 bases between them. For the CDR3, the DNA is TGCGCCAGCAGCTGGGGGGTAGCTAATGAAAAACTGTTTTTT. Translation: CASSWGVANEKLFF.

The J gene is TRBJ2-5, the V gene TRBV7-9; 10 nucleotides agree with TRBD1. The CDR3 is 15 residues long. Trimming cost V 5 bases and J 2 bases; bases outside gene matches: 5. The germline gives CDR1 SEHNR, CDR2 FQNEAQ (reference sequence). The CDR3 loop reads CASSPDRGLQETQYF. In DNA form, the CDR3 reads TGTGCCAGCAGCCCCGACAGGGGGCTGCAAGAGACCCAGTACTTC.

This chain links TRBV2 with TRBJ1-1, with D perhaps matching TRBD1 (5 bases). V was pared by 8 bases and J by 4 bases, with 14 bases between. Looked up from germline, CDR1 is SNHLY and CDR2 is FYNNEI. The CDR3 is 13 residues long. This chain's CDR3 is CASLGDMGTEAFF. For the CDR3, the DNA is TGTGCCAGCTTAGGGGATATGGGCACTGAAGCTTTCTTT.

Regarding this clone: The same CDR3 can be traced to other DNA sequences in this sample. The chain couples TRBV30 to TRBJ2-7; a weak D match, TRBD1 (6 bases). The CDR3 covers 12 residues. V gave up 0 bases and J gave up 4 bases, with 7 bases separating them. Germline assignment: CDR1 GTSNPN and CDR2 SVGIG (reference sequence). The CDR3 is CAWSVQGYEQYF. The CDR3 DNA follows: TGTGCCTGGAGTGTACAGGGATACGAGCAGTACTTC.

The chain is built from TRBV7-2 and TRBJ1-4; 7 bases match TRBD1. V trimming: 1 base; J trimming: 4 bases; junction bases outside the gene matches: 6. This CDR3 is 16 amino acids long. Germline CDR1 reads SGHTA; CDR2 reads FQGNSA. CDR3 amino acids: CASSLDRGLVNEKLFF. The CDR3, as DNA: TGTGCCAGCAGCTTAGACAGGGGATTAGTTAATGAAAAACTGTTTTTT. Based on the CDR3 plus reference TRBV7-2 and TRBJ1-4, the full variable domain is GAGVSQSPSNKVTEKGKDVELRCDPISGHTALYWYRQSLGQGLEFLIYFQGNSAPDKSGLPSDRFSAERTGGSVSTLTIQRTQQEDSAVYLCASSLDRGLVNEKLFFGSGTQLSVL.

This rearrangement joins TRBV30 to TRBJ1-5; D unresolved. Germline V gives CDR1 GTSNPN, CDR2 SVGIG (reference sequence). V lost 0 bases and J 0 bases, leaving 12 bases between the germline ends. The CDR3 runs to 16 residues. This chain's CDR3 is CAWSVPPRHSNQPQHF. As DNA, the CDR3 is TGTGCCTGGAGTGTACCCCCGCGACATAGCAATCAGCCCCAGCATTTT.

The chain has TRBV30 and TRBJ2-3; 9 positions agree with TRBD2. The germline gives CDR1 GTSNPN, CDR2 SVGIG (reference sequence). Trimming took 0 bases from V and 2 from J; bases not matched to a gene: 3. This CDR3 comprises 15 residues. CDR3 in amino acids: CAWSVLAGTTDTQYF. CDR3 DNA sequence: TGTGCCTGGAGTGTTCTAGCGGGGACCACAGATACGCAGTATTTT.

The V and J genes are TRBV5-6 and TRBJ1-6; the D is unclear. Germline values: CDR1 SGHDT, CDR2 YYEEEE. V was cut by 5 bases and J by 8 bases, with 11 bases left in between. There are 13 residues in the CDR3. The CDR3 region has the DNA TGTGCCAGCAGAGTGGGCGTGGATTCACCCCTCCACTTT. Protein product: CASRVGVDSPLHF.

The rearrangement links TRBV7-2 to TRBJ1-2; D ambiguous. Germline V gives CDR1 SGHTA, CDR2 FQGNSA. Trimming shortened V by 1 base and J by 7 bases, and 13 bases separated the two germline ends. This CDR3 comprises 14 residues. The CDR3 loop reads CASSLVIGSAGYTF. As DNA, the CDR3 is TGTGCCAGCAGCTTAGTTATAGGGAGCGCTGGCTACACCTTC.

The V call is TRBV4-2, the J call TRBJ2-5; D ambiguous. Germline V gene lookup returns CDR1 LGHNA and CDR2 YNFKEQ. The CDR3 spans 14 residues. Deletions cut 0 bases from V and 1 base from J, with 6 bases between. The CDR3 reads CASSQDRIQETQYF. CDR3 nucleotides: TGTGCCAGCAGCCAAGATAGAATCCAAGAGACCCAGTACTTC.

V and J are TRBV5-4 and TRBJ2-5; TRBD1 matches 9 bases. The germline CDR1 and CDR2 sequences are SGHNT and YYREEE (reference sequence). With V trimmed by 3 bases and J by 5 bases, 14 bases remained unmatched. The CDR3 extends over 17 amino acids. CDR3 sequence reads: CASSSKRLTGGWETQYF. CDR3 nucleotides: TGTGCCAGCAGCTCAAAAAGACTTACAGGGGGCTGGGAGACCCAGTACTTC.

This clone was counted a few times. V gene TRBV5-1 combines with J gene TRBJ2-7; D ambiguous. The CDR3 totals 14 residues. Germline CDR1 and CDR2: SGHRS and YFSETQ. The germline V and J ends were trimmed by 0 bases and 1 base, with 8 bases remaining between them. The CDR3 nucleotides read TGCGCCAGCAGCTTGGCCTCAGATTCCTACGAGCAGTACTTC. This translates into CASSLASDSYEQYF.

V gene TRBV30 combines with J gene TRBJ1-2; perhaps TRBD1 as D (6 bases). The V and J ends lost 1 base and 6 bases respectively, with 12 bases between them. Germline CDR1 reads GTSNPN; CDR2 reads SVGIG (reference sequence). The CDR3 runs to 13 residues. CDR3 protein: CAWSAGRGNGYTF. CDR3 in DNA: TGTGCCTGGAGTGCCGGAAGGGGGAATGGCTACACCTTC. Full variable domain (rest looked up from reference TRBV30 and TRBJ1-2): SQTIHQWPATLVQPVGSPLSLECTVEGTSNPNLYWYRQAAGRGLQLLFYSVGIGQISSEVPQNLSASRPQDRQFILSSKKLLLSDSGFYLCAWSAGRGNGYTFGSGTRLTVV.

This rearrangement joins TRBV5-1 to TRBJ1-1; 7 bases match TRBD1. CDR1 is SGHRS and CDR2 is YFSETQ in the germline V gene. V was clipped by 4 bases and J by 5 bases; unmatched bases: 14. The CDR3 sequence is 16 residues long. CDR3 sequence (DNA): TGCGCCAGCAGCCACGGGACAGCTCCCGGTTGGACTGAAGCTTTCTTT. Its protein product is CASSHGTAPGWTEAFF.

This chain links TRBV5-1 with TRBJ2-3; D remains ambiguous. V was cut by 2 bases and J by 3 bases, with 4 bases left in between. Germline V lookup: CDR1 SGHRS, CDR2 YFSETQ. The CDR3 covers 12 residues. The CDR3 region is CASSFSTDTQYF. Here the CDR3 DNA reads TGCGCCAGCAGCTTCAGTACAGATACGCAGTATTTT. The whole variable domain, filled in from reference TRBV5-1 and TRBJ2-3, reads KAGVTQTPRYLIKTRGQQVTLSCSPISGHRSVSWYQQTPGQGLQFLFEYFSETQRNKGNFPGRFSGRQFSNSRSEMNVSTLELGDSALYLCASSFSTDTQYFGPGTRLTVL.

The chain has TRBV4-2 and TRBJ2-6; D gene ambiguous. Germline V gene lookup returns CDR1 LGHNA and CDR2 YNFKEQ. The CDR3 length is 15 residues. Trimming took 4 bases from V and 2 from J, leaving 9 bases between them. Here the CDR3 DNA reads TGTGCCAGCAGCCCAGGTGTTACTGGGGCCAACGTCCTGACTTTC. Translating gives CASSPGVTGANVLTF.

The V call is TRBV7-2, the J call TRBJ2-7, with D perhaps matching TRBD1 (6 bases). V lost 6 bases and J 4 bases, leaving 16 bases between the germline ends. This CDR3 is 14 amino acids long. From germline, CDR1 is SGHTA and CDR2 FQGNSA. CDR3 DNA: TGTGCCAGCAGTTCCCAATGGGGGCAGTACGAGCAGTACTTC. It specifies CASSSQWGQYEQYF.

V is TRBV9 and J is TRBJ1-1, with 9 bases fitting TRBD1. Germline V gene data show CDR1 as SGDLS and CDR2 as YYNGEE. The V segment lost 8 bases and the J segment 1 base; nucleotides outside the gene matches: 3. This CDR3 comprises 13 residues. Here the CDR3 reads CASGTGTNTEAFF. CDR3 DNA: TGTGCCAGTGGGACAGGGACGAACACTGAAGCTTTCTTT.

This chain connects TRBV30 to TRBJ2-1, with D perhaps matching TRBD2 (6 bases). Trimming removed 3 bases at V and 13 bases at J, with 16 bases between. CDR3 size: 12 residues. Germline V lookup: CDR1 GTSNPN, CDR2 SVGIG (reference sequence). The CDR3 DNA reads as TGTGCCTGGAGCCGACTAGAGGCAGAACAGTTCTTC. This encodes CAWSRLEAEQFF. Complete variable domain (other parts from reference TRBV30 and TRBJ2-1): SQTIHQWPATLVQPVGSPLSLECTVEGTSNPNLYWYRQAAGRGLQLLFYSVGIGQISSEVPQNLSASRPQDRQFILSSKKLLLSDSGFYLCAWSRLEAEQFFGPGTRLTVL.

This clone was found once. Here the CDR3 DNA reads TGTGCCTGGAGTGTAAGCAGGGGGCGCGAGCAGTACTTC. Its protein product is CAWSVSRGREQYF. The chain combines TRBV30 with TRBJ2-7, with 8 bases that match TRBD1. Per the germline V gene, CDR1 is GTSNPN and CDR2 is SVGIG (reference sequence). The V segment lost 0 bases and the J segment 6 bases; nucleotides outside the gene matches: 4. There are 13 residues in the CDR3.